Listed below are T cell receptor beta chains from one sample, sequenced in a study of cytomegalovirus exposure and HLA in healthy donors. Assay: immunoSEQ multiplex PCR; the TCRdb copy retains only in-frame clones and omits some. The sample carries 75,000 to 100,000 clones, 95% to 98% recorded once. Sequencing used PBMCs. These receptors were collected from a man aged 18 to 35 in good health and CMV-seronegative. The CDR3 runs from the conserved cysteine through the conserved F or W.

J: TRBJ2-5
V: TRBV10-2
CDR3: CASSESGGQETQYF

J: TRBJ1-2
V: TRBV14
CDR3: CASSQAGGDYGYTF

J: TRBJ2-3
V: TRBV5-1
CDR3: CASSLGPGTIDTQYF

J: TRBJ1-4
V: TRBV5-1
CDR3: CASSTTDRVGEKLFF

J: TRBJ1-4
V: TRBV30
CDR3: CAWSADRGDEKLFF

J: TRBJ1-2
V: TRBV9
CDR3: CASSAGDRGYTF

J: TRBJ2-7
V: TRBV5-6
CDR3: CASSLEWTGSEQYF

J: TRBJ2-7
V: TRBV2
CDR3: CASSRISDRVNYEQYF

J: TRBJ2-1
V: TRBV6-5
CDR3: CASSPRLAGEQFF

J: TRBJ2-2
V: TRBV7-9
CDR3: CASSLRDSNTGELFF

J: TRBJ2-3
V: TRBV7-6
CDR3: CASSSSSVSTQYF

J: TRBJ2-7
V: TRBV7-9
CDR3: CASRATSTSAEQYF

J: TRBJ1-4
V: TRBV25-1
CDR3: CASSGDRDVVIGEKLFF

J: TRBJ1-1
V: TRBV6-5
CDR3: CASSSGQGLNTEAFF

J: TRBJ1-5
V: TRBV7-9
CDR3: CASSLSQGNQPQHF

J: TRBJ1-6
V: TRBV30
CDR3: CAWSTSGQPNSPLHF

J: TRBJ2-7
V: TRBV27
CDR3: CASSFTAGAVEQYF

J: TRBJ2-2
V: TRBV30
CDR3: CASSIAGPNTGELFF

J: TRBJ2-1
V: TRBV27
CDR3: CASSSRGNEQFF

J: TRBJ2-3
V: TRBV19
CDR3: CASSNIAWGLADTQYF

J: TRBJ1-5
V: TRBV12-5
CDR3: CASGLVLIARPGTGWRGSNQPQHF

J: TRBJ1-2
V: TRBV6-6
CDR3: CASSQQGAGGYTF

J: TRBJ2-7
V: TRBV9
CDR3: CASSVGTGLHEQYF

J: TRBJ1-2
V: TRBV7-6
CDR3: CASSLAQGEDGYTF

J: TRBJ1-4
V: TRBV30
CDR3: CAWGQNEKLFF

J: TRBJ1-1
V: TRBV19
CDR3: CASSTGGNTEAFF

J: TRBJ2-1
V: TRBV4-1
CDR3: CASSSFSDNEQFF

J: TRBJ1-2
V: TRBV6-6
CDR3: CASRGGGYGYTF

J: TRBJ1-5
V: TRBV6-1
CDR3: CASSLQVDQPQHF

J: TRBJ2-7
V: TRBV4-2
CDR3: CASSQDAGGLREQYF

J: TRBJ2-3
V: TRBV9
CDR3: CASSVGLAGGTDTQYF

J: TRBJ2-1
V: TRBV27
CDR3: CASSPTVDEQFF

J: TRBJ1-3
V: TRBV27
CDR3: CASSSQGYSGNTIYF

J: TRBJ1-1
V: TRBV11-3
CDR3: CASSFTVNTEAFF

J: TRBJ1-4
V: TRBV5-8
CDR3: CASSRGGSNEKLFF

J: TRBJ2-7
V: TRBV27
CDR3: CASGYLDSSYEQYF

J: TRBJ2-3
V: TRBV10-1
CDR3: CASSESTLAPLAGDDTQYF

J: TRBJ2-5
V: TRBV18
CDR3: CASLRRSEETQYF

J: TRBJ2-1
V: TRBV6-4
CDR3: CASSQLAGDYEQFF

J: TRBJ1-5
V: TRBV28
CDR3: CASSFSRSNQPQHF

J: TRBJ2-5
V: TRBV7-6
CDR3: CASSLASGSGETQYF

J: TRBJ1-1
V: TRBV6-6
CDR3: CATSLDFEAFF

J: TRBJ2-1
V: TRBV10-1
CDR3: CASSLIPGNEQFF

J: TRBJ1-2
V: TRBV30
CDR3: CAWTQGFDYGYTF

J: TRBJ2-1
V: TRBV25-1
CDR3: CASSVRLASAGNEQFF

J: TRBJ2-5
V: TRBV27
CDR3: CASSLAPPPETQYF

J: TRBJ2-3
V: TRBV19
CDR3: CASNWGSSWDTDTQYF

J: TRBJ2-3
V: TRBV2
CDR3: CASSLGTGNTDTQYF

J: TRBJ2-2
V: TRBV15
CDR3: CATSRGYGTGELFF

J: TRBJ1-4
V: TRBV7-9
CDR3: CASSPGQGATNEKLFF